Presented here are 27 T cell receptor beta chains from one specimen sequenced in a study of blood T cells in healthy people across ages. A second PCR, run for about 7 to 11 cycles, used a sample-barcoded 5' primer plus a J-beta primer mix. TCRdb reanalysed the 5' RACE reads using MiXCR and keeps one entry per CDR3 protein. Of around 1.5 million distinct CDR3 sequences listed, roughly 30% were seen once; the top ten hold about 11%. Sequenced: blood. All receptors come from a woman aged 30 to 39 in good health.

This clonotype was seen a few times. The chain recombines TRBV12-3 or TRBV12-4 with TRBJ1-1; D not certain. V lost 2 bases to trimming and J lost 4 bases, with 17 bases between them. The CDR3 has 16 residues. The CDR3 loop reads CASSLNPRILGTEAFF. As DNA, the CDR3 is TGTGCCAGCAGTTTAAACCCACGGATTTTGGGCACTGAAGCTTTCTTT.

The chain combines TRBV7-8 with TRBJ2-1; the D is unclear. Germline CDR1 SGHVS, CDR2 FQNEAQ. The V end was cut by 6 bases, the J end by 12 bases, with 18 bases between. This CDR3 is built from 13 residues. CDR3 in DNA: TGTGCCAGCAGAGAACGGTACCAGGAGACGCAGTTCTTC. This translates into CASRERYQETQFF. The variable domain in full, with the rest retrieved from reference TRBV7-8 and TRBJ2-1, is GAGVSQSPRYKVAKRGQDVALRCDPISGHVSLFWYQQALGQGPEFLTYFQNEAQLDKSGLPSDRFFAERPEGSVSTLKIQRTQQEDSAVYLCASRERYQETQFFGPGTRLTVL.

This clonotype was counted at least ten times. The chain is built from TRBV27 and TRBJ2-5; D gene ambiguous. This CDR3 region has 11 residues. The germline V and J ends were trimmed by 8 bases and 5 bases, with 9 bases remaining between them. Germline lookup yields CDR1 MNHEY and CDR2 SMNVEV (reference sequence). CDR3 nucleotide sequence: TGTGCCAGCGGGTTGTTGGAGACCCAGTACTTC. Encoded protein: CASGLLETQYF.

J is TRBJ2-1 and V is TRBV7-3, with 14 bases identical to TRBD2. The ends lost 4 bases at V and 1 base at J; junction bases unmatched: 9. CDR1 is SGHTA, CDR2 FQGTGA, per germline. This CDR3 has 19 amino acids. CDR3 protein: CASSSTTSGGALSYNEQFF. The DNA for the CDR3 is TGTGCCAGCAGCTCAACGACTAGCGGGGGGGCCCTTTCCTACAATGAGCAGTTCTTC.

The chain combines TRBV20-1 with TRBJ1-5; tentatively, D is TRBD1 (5 bases). There are 16 residues in the CDR3. Germline assignment: CDR1 DFQATT and CDR2 SNEGSKA (reference sequence). Trimming shortened V by 3 bases and J by 0 bases, and 15 bases separated the two germline ends. CDR3 protein: CSARSRVGSSNQPQHF. As DNA, the CDR3 is TGCAGTGCTAGGTCCAGGGTGGGGAGTAGCAATCAGCCCCAGCATTTT.

The chain combines TRBV2 with TRBJ2-3, with D uncertain. V dropped 2 bases and J dropped 5 bases, with 8 bases sitting between them. This CDR3 is 13 amino acids long. The germline V gene has CDR1 SNHLY and CDR2 FYNNEI. The CDR3 DNA is TGTGCCAGCAGTGAAACTGTCCGAGATACGCAGTATTTT. It translates to CASSETVRDTQYF.

This rearrangement joins TRBV15 to TRBJ1-2; the D gene is possibly TRBD1 (5 bases). Germline CDR1 and CDR2: LNHNV and YYDKDF (reference sequence). CDR3 size: 16 residues. The ends were cut back, 0 bases at V and 0 bases at J, with 11 bases in the middle. CDR3 in DNA: TGTGCCACCAGCAGAGAACCCCCAGGGACTAACTATGGCTACACCTTC. Translating it yields CATSREPPGTNYGYTF.

A few counts support this clonotype. The rearrangement joins TRBV25-1 to TRBJ1-1; the D is unclear. The CDR3 runs to 14 residues. CDR1 and CDR2 from the germline V gene are MGHDK and SYGVNS. V shed 5 bases and J shed 2 bases, with 12 bases lying between them. CDR3 nucleotide sequence: TGTGCCAGCAGTTACAATTCACGTAACACTGAAGCTTTCTTT. Protein sequence: CASSYNSRNTEAFF.

The chain employs TRBV10-2 and TRBJ1-1; D gene unclear. The CDR3 sequence is 15 residues long. V dropped 6 bases and J dropped 4 bases, with 18 bases sitting between them. CDR1 and CDR2 (germline): WSHSY, SAAADI. CDR3 sequence (DNA): TGCGCCAGCAGCCCTCGGGTCGGAGAGTTCACTGAAGCTTTCTTT. Protein product: CASSPRVGEFTEAFF.

The sample holds a few counts of this clonotype. The CDR3 protein is CSQEATDSYEQYF. The CDR3 DNA sequence: TGCAGTCAGGAAGCGACAGACTCCTACGAGCAGTACTTC. V usage is TRBV20-1 and J usage is TRBJ2-7; D possibly corresponds to TRBD1 (5 bases). The V gene's germline CDR1 is DFQATT and CDR2 SNEGSKA (reference sequence). This CDR3 has 13 residues. V lost 8 bases, J lost 0 bases, and 14 bases lay in between.

A few counts support this clonotype. The rearrangement links TRBV29-1 to TRBJ1-1; D perhaps matches TRBD1 (5 bases). V was cut by 5 bases and J by 5 bases, with 12 bases left in between. Germline V gives CDR1 SQVTM, CDR2 ANQGSEA. The CDR3 is made up of 12 amino acids. The CDR3, as DNA: TGCAGCGTTTTCCAGGGTAGGACTGAAGCTTTCTTT. It specifies CSVFQGRTEAFF.

The chain combines TRBV20-1 with TRBJ2-5; 9 bases are a match to TRBD2. CDR3 length: 14 amino acids. J gave up 5 bases and V 3 bases, and 7 bases lay outside the gene matches. CDR1 and CDR2 (germline): DFQATT, SNEGSKA (reference sequence). For the CDR3, the DNA is TGCAGTGCTAGTTCTAGCGGGGACTGGGAGACCCAGTACTTC. The encoded protein is CSASSSGDWETQYF.

This clonotype was recorded at least ten times. J is TRBJ2-7 and V is TRBV7-8; maybe TRBD1 (6 bases). This CDR3 is 14 amino acids long. Trimming removed 2 bases at V and 1 base at J, with 9 bases between. Germline assignment: CDR1 SGHVS and CDR2 FQNEAQ. Written as DNA, the CDR3 is TGTGCCAGCAGCTTAAGAGGACAGTCCTACGAGCAGTACTTC. It specifies CASSLRGQSYEQYF.

This clonotype has only a few counts. This chain joins TRBV5-5 and TRBJ2-5, with 8 bases that match TRBD2. From germline, CDR1 is SGHKS and CDR2 YYEKEE (reference sequence). CDR3 length equals 16 residues. With 0 bases clipped from V and 5 bases from J, the junction kept 9 bases outside the gene matches. In DNA, the CDR3 is TGTGCCAGCAGCTTGGCTCCGGCGGGGGGCCAGGAGACCCAGTACTTC. This gives the protein CASSLAPAGGQETQYF.

This rearrangement joins TRBV15 to TRBJ2-3, with 9 bases fitting TRBD1. CDR1 is LNHNV and CDR2 is YYDKDF in the germline V gene (reference sequence). V lost 7 bases to trimming and J lost 3 bases; unmatched junction nucleotides: 20. This CDR3 region has 19 residues. CDR3 amino acids: CATNSGGGQGVLFTDTQYF. The CDR3 bases are TGTGCCACCAACTCTGGTGGGGGACAGGGAGTCCTTTTTACAGATACGCAGTATTTT.

The rearrangement links TRBV20-1 to TRBJ2-2, with no clear D. The length of the CDR3 is 16 residues. Looked up from germline, CDR1 is DFQATT and CDR2 is SNEGSKA (reference sequence). Trimming removed 0 bases at V and 0 bases at J, with 11 bases between. The DNA of the CDR3 is TGCAGTGCTAGAGATCATCGCGGCTCGAACACCGGGGAGCTGTTTTTT. Its translation: CSARDHRGSNTGELFF.

This clonotype was counted between two and nine times. The chain combines TRBV27 with TRBJ2-7; 12 bases line up with TRBD1. The CDR3 has 15 amino acids. Germline loops: CDR1 MNHEY, CDR2 SMNVEV (reference sequence). Trimming took 5 bases from V and 5 from J; bases not matched to a gene: 7. DNA of the CDR3: TGTGCCAGCAGTCGCGCCGGGACAGGGGGCCACGAGCAGTACTTC. Protein: CASSRAGTGGHEQYF.

The chain's CDR3 is CASSSGQAYSNQPQHF. DNA for the CDR3: TGTGCCAGCTCATCCGGACAGGCCTATAGCAATCAGCCCCAGCATTTT. The V call is TRBV18, the J call TRBJ1-5; 7 bases fit TRBD1. Germline CDR1 is KGHSH and CDR2 is LQKENI. This CDR3 spans 16 amino acids. Germline trimming cut 5 bases from V and 0 bases from J; bases unmatched to any gene: 7.

This clonotype was picked up a small number of times. The chain links TRBV5-1 to TRBJ1-1; maybe TRBD1 (6 bases). Germline V CDR1 and CDR2: SGHRS, YFSETQ. V was pared by 1 base and J by 5 bases, with 12 bases between. The CDR3 contains 14 residues. The CDR3 loop is CASSLTGSGTEAFF. In DNA, the CDR3 is TGCGCCAGCAGCTTGACAGGGTCGGGGACTGAAGCTTTCTTT.

This clonotype was seen once. Here the CDR3 DNA reads TGTGCCACCAGCAGAGATGGATTCGTAATTGCTAGCGATGTCTCCTACAATGAGCAGTTCTTC. Its translation: CATSRDGFVIASDVSYNEQFF. The chain couples TRBV15 to TRBJ2-1; tentative D call: TRBD2 (6 bases). Germline V CDR1 and CDR2: LNHNV, YYDKDF (reference sequence). V shed 0 bases and J shed 0 bases, with 24 bases lying between them. This CDR3 has 21 residues.

A few counts support this clonotype. The chain combines TRBV20-1 with TRBJ2-3; the D gene is possibly TRBD1 (6 bases). Germline V gives CDR1 DFQATT, CDR2 SNEGSKA (reference sequence). With 2 bases removed from V and 2 bases from J, the gap between germline ends came to 11 bases. CDR3 size: 14 residues. CDR3 sequence reads: CSARQGWFTDTQYF. The CDR3 bases are TGCAGTGCTAGACAGGGGTGGTTCACAGATACGCAGTATTTT.

This clonotype was recorded many times. One end of the junction fails to match germline, which may point to a read error. This chain joins TRBV3-1 and TRBJ2-7; unclear D gene. Germline V CDR1 and CDR2: LGHDT, YNNKEL (reference sequence). CDR3 size: 11 residues. The chain's CDR3 is CASSQGNEQYF. CDR3 DNA: TGCGCCAGCAGCCAAGGAAACGAGCAGTACTTC.

The chain links TRBV2 to TRBJ2-5; D not resolved. Trimming pared 6 bases from V and 5 bases from J, leaving 22 bases between. Germline V gene lookup returns CDR1 SNHLY and CDR2 FYNNEI. This CDR3 has 16 amino acids. For the CDR3, the DNA is TGTGCCAGCAGCGACCAAGCCTACCTAGGGCAGGAGACCCAGTACTTC. The encoded protein is CASSDQAYLGQETQYF.

The genes are TRBV6-1 and TRBJ2-2; D might be TRBD2 (6 bases). The CDR3 totals 13 residues. V gave up 5 bases and J gave up 7 bases, with 11 bases separating them. Germline assignment: CDR1 MNHNS and CDR2 SASEGT. This chain's CDR3 is CASSSRRVGELFF. The CDR3 nucleotides read TGTGCCAGCAGTTCCCGGAGGGTCGGGGAGCTGTTTTTT.

The chain is built from TRBV19 and TRBJ1-2; possible D gene TRBD1, 6 bases. The CDR3 runs 13 residues. Per the germline V gene, CDR1 is LNHDA and CDR2 is SQIVND (reference sequence). The V gene lost 5 bases and the J gene lost 4 bases, with 11 bases spanning the gap. In nucleotides, the CDR3 is TGTGCCAGTAGTCCAAGGGACATCTATGGCTACACCTTC. It codes for CASSPRDIYGYTF. Combining the CDR3 with reference TRBV19 and TRBJ1-2 gives the whole variable domain DGGITQSPKYLFRKEGQNVTLSCEQNLNHDAMYWYRQDPGQGLRLIYYSQIVNDFQKGDIAEGYSVSREKKESFPLTVTSAQKNPTAFYLCASSPRDIYGYTFGSGTRLTVV.

The chain uses TRBV5-1 and TRBJ1-1, with D perhaps matching TRBD1 (5 bases). The CDR3 length is 14 residues. V was shortened by 5 bases and J by 4 bases, with 15 bases between the two germline ends. Germline V gene data show CDR1 as SGHRS and CDR2 as YFSETQ. CDR3 protein: CASSSGIRGTEAFF. The CDR3 DNA follows: TGCGCCAGCAGTTCAGGCATAAGGGGCACTGAAGCTTTCTTT.

In its sample, this clonotype was seen many times. The chain uses TRBV20-1 and TRBJ2-5; TRBD2 is a possible D gene (6 bases). This CDR3 is 13 amino acids long. The germline V gene encodes CDR1 DFQATT and CDR2 SNEGSKA (reference sequence). V was pared by 4 bases and J by 1 base, with 10 bases between. The CDR3, as DNA: TGCAGTGCTACTCTAGCGCTCCAAGAGACCCAGTACTTC. Protein product: CSATLALQETQYF.